The rows below give T cell receptor beta chains drawn from one sample of a study of T cell responses to AZD1222 COVID-19 vaccine. The protocol was immunoSEQ multiplex PCR, while the TCRdb copy is restricted to in-frame clones and leaves out a portion. The sample lists about 180,000 clones, almost 90% occurring once. The source was peripheral blood, collected 28 days after the second AZD1222 dose. Receptors originate from an adult who received the AZD1222 COVID-19 vaccine. CDR3s include the opening cysteine and the closing phenylalanine or tryptophan. The D gene is left open where the match is weak. Size is omitted from some rows. Given values are once, few, many or a class for expanded clones.

cdr3_length	v_call	j_call	d_call	clone_size	cdr3_aa	cdr3_nt
14	TRBV15	TRBJ1-1	NA	NA	CATSIYREDTEAFF	TGTGCCACCAGCATTTACAGGGAGGACACTGAAGCTTTCTTT
14	TRBV2	TRBJ1-2	NA	NA	CASRQRGSNYGYTF	TGTGCCAGCAGACAGAGGGGATCTAACTATGGCTACACCTTC
14	TRBV4-2	TRBJ2-3	NA	NA	CASSQAFDGDTQYF	TGTGCCAGCAGCCAAGCGTTTGACGGAGATACGCAGTATTTT
15	TRBV7-2	TRBJ2-2	TRBD1	NA	CASKTDRGRPGELFF	TGTGCCAGCAAGACTGACAGGGGGCGCCCCGGGGAGCTGTTTTTT
16	TRBV7-2	TRBJ1-1	TRBD1	NA	CASSWTGAKVNTEAFF	TGTGCCAGCAGCTGGACAGGAGCCAAAGTGAACACTGAAGCTTTCTTT
13	TRBV6-1	TRBJ2-7	NA	NA	CASSDAHRYEQYF	TGTGCCAGCAGTGACGCGCACCGCTACGAGCAGTACTTC
20	TRBV30	TRBJ1-3	NA	NA	CAWSLSSNSDRIGRENTIYF	TGTGCCTGGAGCCTCAGCTCGAATTCTGACAGGATTGGTAGGGAAAACACCATATATTTT
11	TRBV7-9	TRBJ2-7	NA	NA	CASSLEAAQYF	TGTGCCAGCAGCTTAGAGGCGGCTCAGTACTTC
12	TRBV28	TRBJ2-3	NA	NA	CASRSGGDTQYF	TGTGCCAGCAGATCTGGGGGAGATACGCAGTATTTT
12	TRBV30	TRBJ1-1	NA	NA	CAWTVMNTEAFF	TGTGCCTGGACAGTAATGAACACTGAAGCTTTCTTT
14	TRBV27	TRBJ2-7	NA	NA	CASSYRWGPYEQYF	TGTGCCAGCAGCTACAGGTGGGGTCCCTACGAGCAGTACTTC
12	TRBV12-3/TRBV12-4	TRBJ2-3	NA	NA	CASSLGADTQYF	TGTGCCAGCAGTTTAGGGGCAGATACGCAGTATTTT
14	TRBV24-1	TRBJ2-2	NA	NA	CATSDLGYTGELFF	TGTGCCACCAGTGATTTGGGATACACCGGGGAGCTGTTTTTT
14	TRBV9	TRBJ1-2	NA	NA	CASSIQGANYGYTF	TGTGCCAGCAGCATACAGGGAGCTAACTATGGCTACACCTTC
16	TRBV7-9	TRBJ2-5	NA	NA	CASSLGNLASWETQYF	TGTGCCAGCAGCTTAGGGAATCTAGCATCTTGGGAGACCCAGTACTTC
14	TRBV28	TRBJ2-7	NA	once	CASRPSTVSYEQYF	TGTGCCAGCAGGCCTTCGACAGTCTCCTACGAGCAGTACTTC
14	TRBV5-1	TRBJ1-4	NA	NA	CASRLEGSNEKLFF	TGCGCCAGCAGACTGGAAGGCTCTAATGAAAAACTGTTTTTT
16	TRBV7-9	TRBJ1-3	NA	NA	CASSLAWEFSGNTIYF	TGTGCCAGCAGCTTAGCGTGGGAATTCTCTGGAAACACCATATATTTT
14	TRBV2	TRBJ1-5	TRBD1	NA	CASTTQGGNQPQHF	TGTGCCAGCACCACTCAGGGGGGTAATCAGCCCCAGCATTTT
14	TRBV10-3	TRBJ2-3	NA	NA	CAISESNLGDTQYF	TGTGCCATCAGTGAGTCTAACCTAGGGGATACGCAGTATTTT
16	TRBV5-5	TRBJ2-3	TRBD1	NA	CASSLGDRGRADTQYF	TGTGCCAGCAGCTTGGGGGACAGGGGGCGTGCAGATACGCAGTATTTT
16	TRBV5-1	TRBJ1-6	TRBD1	once	CASSFSPTGEDSPLHF	TGCGCCAGCAGCTTTAGCCCGACAGGGGAAGATTCACCCCTCCACTTT
17	TRBV11-2	TRBJ2-3	TRBD2	once	CASSLTSGGAMADTQYF	TGTGCCAGCAGCTTGACTAGCGGGGGGGCGATGGCAGATACGCAGTATTTT
13	TRBV29-1	TRBJ2-1	TRBD1	NA	CSAGTGPYNEQFF	TGCAGCGCGGGGACAGGGCCTTACAATGAGCAGTTCTTC
15	TRBV6-5	TRBJ1-6	TRBD1	NA	CASRRDRAENSPLHF	TGTGCCAGCAGACGAGACAGGGCGGAAAATTCACCCCTCCACTTT
13	TRBV3-1/TRBV3-2	TRBJ1-1	NA	NA	CASSQATTLEAFF	TGTGCCAGCAGCCAAGCTACAACCCTTGAAGCTTTCTTT
15	TRBV19	TRBJ2-5	TRBD1	NA	CASSTRDRVPETQYF	TGTGCCAGTAGTACCCGGGACAGGGTCCCAGAGACCCAGTACTTC
13	TRBV6-4	TRBJ1-6	NA	NA	CASSEELYSPLHF	TGTGCCAGCAGTGAGGAGCTTTATTCACCCCTCCACTTT
17	TRBV3-1/TRBV3-2	TRBJ1-2	NA	NA	CASSQGVPGRRPGGYTF	TGTGCCAGCAGCCAAGGGGTTCCTGGACGGCGGCCCGGTGGCTACACCTTC
14	TRBV9	TRBJ1-1	NA	NA	CASSVTRERGKAFF	TGTGCCAGCAGCGTAACCAGGGAGCGGGGAAAAGCTTTCTTT
13	TRBV24-1	TRBJ2-3	NA	NA	CATSDGPSDTQYF	TGTGCCACCAGTGATGGACCGTCAGATACGCAGTATTTT
14	TRBV5-1	TRBJ1-1	TRBD1	NA	CASSFRTGNTEAFF	TGCGCCAGCAGCTTTAGGACAGGAAACACTGAAGCTTTCTTT
17	TRBV6-1	TRBJ2-3	TRBD2	NA	CASSDTSGGGERYTQYF	TGTGCCAGCAGTGACACTAGCGGGGGGGGCGAGCGATATACGCAGTATTTT
14	TRBV4-1	TRBJ1-2	NA	NA	CASSQVARVYGYTF	TGCGCCAGCAGCCAAGTTGCCAGGGTCTATGGCTACACCTTC
15	TRBV6-2/TRBV6-3	TRBJ2-2	NA	NA	CASSYSRGDTGELFF	TGTGCCAGCAGTTACTCGAGAGGGGACACCGGGGAGCTGTTTTTT
14	TRBV3-1/TRBV3-2	TRBJ1-2	NA	NA	CASSQVGGLNGYTF	TGTGCCAGCAGCCAAGTTGGTGGTCTTAATGGCTACACCTTC
16	TRBV6-2/TRBV6-3	TRBJ2-1	NA	NA	CASSYGLGITYNEQFF	TGTGCCAGCAGTTATGGTCTGGGGATAACCTACAATGAGCAGTTCTTC
14	TRBV30	TRBJ1-2	NA	NA	CAWSWAGRVSGYTF	TGTGCCTGGAGTTGGGCAGGGAGGGTCTCTGGCTACACCTTC
15	TRBV7-3	TRBJ2-7	NA	NA	CASSLSSGGHYEQYF	TGTGCCAGCAGCTTAAGTAGCGGAGGACACTACGAGCAGTACTTC
14	TRBV4-2	TRBJ2-5	NA	NA	CASSQRLRGETQYF	TGTGCCAGCAGCCAAAGGTTGAGGGGTGAGACCCAGTACTTC
15	TRBV9	TRBJ1-1	NA	NA	CASSGSPDMNTEAFF	TGTGCCAGCAGCGGGAGCCCCGATATGAACACTGAAGCTTTCTTT
14	TRBV19	TRBJ2-7	NA	NA	CASSVGVEDYEQYF	TGTGCCAGTAGCGTGGGGGTTGAAGACTACGAGCAGTACTTC